This TCR beta chain was sequenced in a study of beta chain features in type 1 diabetes. Study-level findings and limits: Researchers report that Type 1 diabetes patients had moderately but significantly shorter TCRB CDR3s across all four CD4+ subsets. Because the template was cDNA, high-expressing cells might be over-represented. There were fewer insertions and more deletions at the VDJ junctions of type 1 diabetes patients.

Central memory, naive, regulatory and stem cell-like memory CD4+ cells were sorted by CD45RO/CCR7/CD25/CD127/CD95/CD27. For this clone: What it recognizes is unknown.

cDNA synthesis used the whole RNA isolate, giving expressed TCRB sequences. The average read count of naive, central memory and regulatory T cell samples was some 3.9 million. Profiled with immunoSEQ multiplex PCR; TCRdb holds only in-frame clones, not every one. The sample shows approximately 280,000 clones, about 15% of them seen only once. J gave up 8 bases and V 5 bases, and 5 bases lay outside the gene matches. The CDR3 runs 15 residues. Germline CDR1 MDHEN, CDR2 SYDVKM. The rearrangement uses TRBV28 and TRBJ2-1; 14 bases are a match to TRBD2. The material sequenced was naive CD4+ T cells from blood. The source of this sequence is a young man with type 1 diabetes. CDR3 sequence: CASSPPGLAGDEQFF. Written as DNA, the CDR3 is TGTGCCAGCAGTCCCCCGGGACTAGCGGGAGATGAGCAGTTCTTC. The full variable domain, its missing parts supplied by reference TRBV28 and TRBJ2-1, is DVKVTQSSRYLVKRTGEKVFLECVQDMDHENMFWYRQDPGLGLRLIYFSYDVKMKEKGDIPEGYSVSREKKERFSLILESASTNQTSMYLCASSPPGLAGDEQFFGPGTRLTVL.